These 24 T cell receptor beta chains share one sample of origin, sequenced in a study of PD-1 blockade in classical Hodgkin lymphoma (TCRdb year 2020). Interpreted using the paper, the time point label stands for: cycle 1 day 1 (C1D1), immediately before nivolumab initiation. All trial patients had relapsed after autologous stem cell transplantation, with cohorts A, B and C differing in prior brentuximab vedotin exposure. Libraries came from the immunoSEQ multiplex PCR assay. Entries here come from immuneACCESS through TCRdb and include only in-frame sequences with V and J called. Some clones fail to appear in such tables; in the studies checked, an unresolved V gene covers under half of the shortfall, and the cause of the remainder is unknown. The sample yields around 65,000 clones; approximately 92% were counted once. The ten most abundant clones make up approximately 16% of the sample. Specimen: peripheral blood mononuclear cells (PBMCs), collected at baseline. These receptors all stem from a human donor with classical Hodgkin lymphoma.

The CDR3 nucleotides are TGCGCCAGCAGCTACGGGGAAGGTGGCTACACCTTC. Protein sequence: CASSYGEGGYTF. The chain employs TRBV5-1 and TRBJ1-2; D gene unclear. Trimming took 3 bases from V and 7 from J, leaving 10 bases between them. CDR1 is SGHRS, CDR2 YFSETQ, per germline. CDR3 length: 12 residues.

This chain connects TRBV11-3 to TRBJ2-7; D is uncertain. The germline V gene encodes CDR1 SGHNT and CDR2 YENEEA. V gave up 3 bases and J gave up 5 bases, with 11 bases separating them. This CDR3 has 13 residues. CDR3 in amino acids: CASSFRTGNEQYF. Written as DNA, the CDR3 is TGTGCCAGCAGCTTCCGAACTGGAAACGAGCAGTACTTC.

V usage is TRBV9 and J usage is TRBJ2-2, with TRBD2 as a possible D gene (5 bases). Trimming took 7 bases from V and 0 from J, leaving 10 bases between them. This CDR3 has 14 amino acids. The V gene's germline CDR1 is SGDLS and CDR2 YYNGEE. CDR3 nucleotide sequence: TGTGCCAGCCGACGGGAACCGAACACCGGGGAGCTGTTTTTT. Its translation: CASRREPNTGELFF.

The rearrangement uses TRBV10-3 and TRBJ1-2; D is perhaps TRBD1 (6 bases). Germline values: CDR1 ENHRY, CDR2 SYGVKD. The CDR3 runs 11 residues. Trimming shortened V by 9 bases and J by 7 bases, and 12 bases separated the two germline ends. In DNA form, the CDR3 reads TGTGCCATTTTACAGGGTATTGGCTACACCTTC. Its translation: CAILQGIGYTF.

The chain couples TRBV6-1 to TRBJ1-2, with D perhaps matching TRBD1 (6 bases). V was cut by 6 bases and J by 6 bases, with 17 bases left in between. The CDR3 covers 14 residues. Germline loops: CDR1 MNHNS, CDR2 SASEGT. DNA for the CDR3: TGTGCCAGCAGGACAATAGACAGGTTCCATGGCTACACCTTC. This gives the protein CASRTIDRFHGYTF.

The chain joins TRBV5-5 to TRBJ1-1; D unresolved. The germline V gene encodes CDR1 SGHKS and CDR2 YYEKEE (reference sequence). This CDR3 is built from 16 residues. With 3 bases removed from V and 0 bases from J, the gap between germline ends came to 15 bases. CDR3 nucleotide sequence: TGTGCCAGCAGCTCGAATATGGACGGCTTGAACACTGAAGCTTTCTTT. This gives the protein CASSSNMDGLNTEAFF.

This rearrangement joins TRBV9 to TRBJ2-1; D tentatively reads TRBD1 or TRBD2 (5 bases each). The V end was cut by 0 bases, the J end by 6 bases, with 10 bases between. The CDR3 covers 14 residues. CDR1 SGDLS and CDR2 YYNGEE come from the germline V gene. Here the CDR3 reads CASSVGGVGNEQFF. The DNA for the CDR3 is TGTGCCAGCAGCGTAGGAGGGGTTGGCAATGAGCAGTTCTTC.

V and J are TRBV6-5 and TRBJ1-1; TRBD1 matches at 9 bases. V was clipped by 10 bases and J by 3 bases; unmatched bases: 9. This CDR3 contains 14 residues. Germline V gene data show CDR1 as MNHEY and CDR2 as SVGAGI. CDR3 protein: CAIGGRDRDTEAFF. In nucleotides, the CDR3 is TGTGCCATTGGAGGCCGGGACAGGGACACTGAAGCTTTCTTT.

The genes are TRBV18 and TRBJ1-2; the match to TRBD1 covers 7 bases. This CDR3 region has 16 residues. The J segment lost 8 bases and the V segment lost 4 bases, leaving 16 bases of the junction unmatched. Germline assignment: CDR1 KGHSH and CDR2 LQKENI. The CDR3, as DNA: TGTGCCAGCTCACGTCGACAGGGTCCTTTATCATGGGGCTACACCTTC. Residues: CASSRRQGPLSWGYTF.

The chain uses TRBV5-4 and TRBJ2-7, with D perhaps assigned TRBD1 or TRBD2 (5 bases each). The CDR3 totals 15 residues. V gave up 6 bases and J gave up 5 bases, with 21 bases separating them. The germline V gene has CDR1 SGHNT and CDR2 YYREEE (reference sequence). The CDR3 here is CASTPDLGDFHEQYF. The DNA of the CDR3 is TGTGCCAGCACCCCTGATCTGGGGGATTTCCACGAGCAGTACTTC.

In DNA form, the CDR3 reads TGTGCCAGCAGCGCGGGGGACCTTGGAAGTACCCACGAGCAGTACTTC. It is translated as CASSAGDLGSTHEQYF. V usage is TRBV13 and J usage is TRBJ2-7; 7 bases are a match to TRBD2. Looked up from germline, CDR1 is PRHDT and CDR2 is FYEKMQ (reference sequence). V lost 5 bases, J lost 5 bases, and 15 bases stayed unmatched. CDR3 length: 16 amino acids.

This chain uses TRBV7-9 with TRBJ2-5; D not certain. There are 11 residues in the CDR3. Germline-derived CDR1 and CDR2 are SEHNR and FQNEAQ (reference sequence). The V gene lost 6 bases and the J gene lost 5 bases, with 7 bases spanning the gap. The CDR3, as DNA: TGTGCCAGCAGTTCAAGGGAGACCCAGTACTTC. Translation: CASSSRETQYF.

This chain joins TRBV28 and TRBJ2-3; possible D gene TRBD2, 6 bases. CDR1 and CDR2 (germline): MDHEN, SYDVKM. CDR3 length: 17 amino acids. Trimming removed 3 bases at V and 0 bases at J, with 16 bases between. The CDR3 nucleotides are TGTGCCAGCAGTTTTAGCGGCGGAGGACCTAGCACAGATACGCAGTATTTT. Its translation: CASSFSGGGPSTDTQYF.

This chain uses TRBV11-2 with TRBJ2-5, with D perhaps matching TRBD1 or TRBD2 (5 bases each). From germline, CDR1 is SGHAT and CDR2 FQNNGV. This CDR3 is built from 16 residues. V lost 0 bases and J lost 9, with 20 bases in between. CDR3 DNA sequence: TGTGCCAGCAGCTTAGATAATTGGGGGTCCGGAACGGCCCAGTACTTC. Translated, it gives CASSLDNWGSGTAQYF.

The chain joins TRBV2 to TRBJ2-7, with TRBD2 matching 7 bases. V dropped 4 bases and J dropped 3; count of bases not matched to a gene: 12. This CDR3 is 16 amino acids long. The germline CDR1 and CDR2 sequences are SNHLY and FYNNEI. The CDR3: CASSVSRRGTDYEQYF. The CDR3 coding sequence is TGTGCCAGCAGTGTAAGTCGGCGGGGGACTGACTACGAGCAGTACTTC.

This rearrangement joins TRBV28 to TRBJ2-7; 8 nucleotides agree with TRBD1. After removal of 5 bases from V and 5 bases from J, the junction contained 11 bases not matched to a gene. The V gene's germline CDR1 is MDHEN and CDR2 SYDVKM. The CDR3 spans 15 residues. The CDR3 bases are TGTGCCAGCAGTGTACGACAGGGGCGGGCCGACGAGCAGTACTTC. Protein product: CASSVRQGRADEQYF. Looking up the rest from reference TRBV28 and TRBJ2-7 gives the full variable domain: DVKVTQSSRYLVKRTGEKVFLECVQDMDHENMFWYRQDPGLGLRLIYFSYDVKMKEKGDIPEGYSVSREKKERFSLILESASTNQTSMYLCASSVRQGRADEQYFGPGTRLTVT.

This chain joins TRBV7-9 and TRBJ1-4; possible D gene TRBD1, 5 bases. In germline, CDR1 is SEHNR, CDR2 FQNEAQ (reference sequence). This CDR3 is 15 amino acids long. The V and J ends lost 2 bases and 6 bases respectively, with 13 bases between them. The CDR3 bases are TGTGCCAGCAGCTTATGGGCAACAGGCGATGAAAAACTGTTTTTT. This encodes CASSLWATGDEKLFF.

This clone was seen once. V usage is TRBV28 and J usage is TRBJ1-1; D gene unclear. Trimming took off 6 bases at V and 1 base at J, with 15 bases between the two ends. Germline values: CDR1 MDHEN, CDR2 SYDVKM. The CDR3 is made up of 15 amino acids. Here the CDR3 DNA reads TGTGCCAGCAGCCCCCTGGCGGAGAAGAACACTGAAGCTTTCTTT. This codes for CASSPLAEKNTEAFF.

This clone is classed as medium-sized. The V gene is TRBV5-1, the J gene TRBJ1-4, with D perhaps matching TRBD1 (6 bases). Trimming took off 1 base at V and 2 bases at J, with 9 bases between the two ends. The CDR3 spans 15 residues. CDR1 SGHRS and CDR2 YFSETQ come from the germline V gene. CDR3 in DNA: TGCGCCAGCAGCTTGTATACAGGGACTAATGAAAAACTGTTTTTT. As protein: CASSLYTGTNEKLFF.

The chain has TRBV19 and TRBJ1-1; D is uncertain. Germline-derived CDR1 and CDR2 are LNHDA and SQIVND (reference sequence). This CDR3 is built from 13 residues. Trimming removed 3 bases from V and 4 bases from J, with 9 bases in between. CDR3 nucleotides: TGTGCCAGTAGTATCAGGTTTGGCACTGAAGCTTTCTTT. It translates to CASSIRFGTEAFF.

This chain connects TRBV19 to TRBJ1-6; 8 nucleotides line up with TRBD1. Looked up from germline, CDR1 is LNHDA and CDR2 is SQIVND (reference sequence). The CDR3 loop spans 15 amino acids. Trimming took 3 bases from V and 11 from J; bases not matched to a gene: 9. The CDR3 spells CASSIAGQGWTPLHF. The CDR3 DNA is TGTGCCAGTAGTATCGCCGGACAGGGATGGACACCCCTCCACTTT.

The CDR3 region has the DNA TGTGCCAGCAGTCGGGACACGTCCTACGAGCAGTACTTC. As protein: CASSRDTSYEQYF. J is TRBJ2-7 and V is TRBV7-8; perhaps TRBD1 as D (6 bases). The V end lost 6 bases, the J end lost 1 base, and 10 bases lay between the germline ends. CDR3 length: 13 amino acids. Germline values: CDR1 SGHVS, CDR2 FQNEAQ.

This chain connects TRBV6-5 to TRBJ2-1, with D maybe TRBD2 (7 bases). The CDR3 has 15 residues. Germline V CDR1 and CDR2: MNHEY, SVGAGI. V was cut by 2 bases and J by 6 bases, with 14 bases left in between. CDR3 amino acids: CASSYSGVGANEQFF. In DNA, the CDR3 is TGTGCCAGCAGTTACAGCGGGGTGGGGGCCAATGAGCAGTTCTTC.

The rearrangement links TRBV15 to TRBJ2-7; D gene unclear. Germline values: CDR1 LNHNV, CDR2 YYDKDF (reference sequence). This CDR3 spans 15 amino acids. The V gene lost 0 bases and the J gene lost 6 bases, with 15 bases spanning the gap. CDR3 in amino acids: CATSRDQSGNREQYF. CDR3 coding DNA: TGTGCCACCAGCAGAGATCAGTCAGGTAATCGCGAGCAGTACTTC.